This entry concerns a single T cell receptor (beta chain). Its specificity is unknown. The CDR3 runs to 14 residues. Unmatched junction bases numbered 5, after V lost 1 base and J lost 4 bases. Germline assignment: CDR1 SGHRS and CDR2 YFSETQ. Sequencing used immunoSEQ multiplex PCR; TCRdb keeps in-frame clones, though not all of them. The data hold roughly 68,000 clones, with under 95% observed a single time. This sample was included in a study of OX40 agonist ivuxolimab in advanced cancers. Study-wide points: The CD4+ and CD8+ T cells in the blood had expanded clonally by week 6 at 0.1 to 3.0 mg/kg.

The chain has TRBV5-1 and TRBJ2-7; 7 bases line up with TRBD1. The TCR comes from an adult with an advanced solid tumor such as melanoma, head and neck, liver or kidney cancer. The source material was CD4+ or CD8+ T cells sorted from blood, sampled in a trial of the OX40 agonist ivuxolimab. The CDR3 loop reads CASSLSRGNYEQYF. The CDR3 region has the DNA TGCGCCAGCAGCTTGAGCAGGGGGAATTACGAGCAGTACTTC.